This T cell receptor (beta chain) was recorded in a study of blood T cell repertoires in COVID-19. As originally analysed: Estimated nucleated cell counts came from reference gene primer amplification. TCRdb's table, derived via immunoSEQ multiplex PCR, lists solely in-frame clones and lacks some. V and J calls and clone size follow that table, whereas D and trimming were derived from the DNA. The sample records roughly 160,000 clones, approximately 86% being singletons. Germline V gene lookup returns CDR1 GTSNPN and CDR2 SVGIG (reference sequence). Between the trimmed V and J ends, which lost 0 bases and 2 bases, there was a span of 16 bases. The CDR3 is 16 amino acids. Self-reported history from a screening survey and questionnaire set each donor's cohort.

The origin of this receptor is a man between 60 and 75 years old who had recovered from COVID-19. The sequenced sample consisted of PBMCs or T cells enriched from blood (not recorded which). The chain employs TRBV30 and TRBJ1-2, with D perhaps TRBD1 (5 bases). The CDR3 here is CAWSVLSRAVNYGYTF. Here the CDR3 DNA reads TGTGCCTGGAGTGTTTTATCCAGGGCGGTAAACTATGGCTACACCTTC.